The 21 T cell receptor beta chains reported below all come from one sample, sequenced in a study of neurological immune-mediated disorders. TCRdb reprocessed the 5' RACE reads via MiXCR and lists one record per CDR3 protein. The sample holds more than 75,000 distinct CDR3 sequences, around a tenth seen once. What was sequenced was PBMCs. The receptors were gathered from a man aged 35 to 55 in good health.

At least ten counts were recorded for this clonotype. This chain joins TRBV5-1 and TRBJ1-1, with D unclear. V was trimmed by 3 bases and J by 1 base, leaving 10 bases between them. The V gene's germline CDR1 is SGHRS and CDR2 YFSETQ. The CDR3 extends over 14 amino acids. CDR3 sequence (DNA): TGCGCCAGCAGCTCCCCCGGAAGGAACACTGAAGCTTTCTTT. Translated, it gives CASSSPGRNTEAFF.

Ten or more counts support this clonotype. The gene calls are TRBV20-1 and TRBJ2-3, with 14 bases aligning to TRBD2. There are 20 residues in the CDR3. Trimming removed 5 bases from V and 3 bases from J; junction bases left unmatched: 19. From germline, CDR1 is DFQATT and CDR2 SNEGSKA (reference sequence). CDR3 DNA sequence: TGCAGTGCTGGGGGCTCATCGACTAGCGGGGGGGCATATCCTACAGATACGCAGTATTTT. Amino acids: CSAGGSSTSGGAYPTDTQYF.

This clonotype appeared many times. The chain recombines TRBV14 with TRBJ1-5; D not resolved. The CDR3 extends over 12 amino acids. Trimming shortened V by 2 bases and J by 8 bases, and 7 bases separated the two germline ends. CDR1 is SGHDN, CDR2 FVKESK, per germline. CDR3 sequence (DNA): TGTGCCAGCAGCCAACGTTGGGAGCCCCAGCATTTT. This translates into CASSQRWEPQHF.

This clonotype appeared many times. The chain employs TRBV10-3 and TRBJ2-2, with 11 bases lining up with TRBD1. Germline lookup yields CDR1 ENHRY and CDR2 SYGVKD. CDR3 size: 15 residues. The J segment lost 5 bases and the V segment lost 5 bases, leaving 4 bases of the junction unmatched. The CDR3 DNA follows: TGTGCCATCAGTCGGACAGGGGGCGAAACCGGGGAGCTGTTTTTT. It translates to CAISRTGGETGELFF.

This clonotype has ten or more counts. The CDR3 DNA follows: TGCGCCAGCAGCTTGGACCTAGCGGGAGCCGGGGAGCTGTTTTTT. Amino acid sequence: CASSLDLAGAGELFF. This rearrangement joins TRBV5-1 to TRBJ2-2, with TRBD2 matching over 10 bases. CDR1 is SGHRS and CDR2 is YFSETQ in the germline V gene. Trimming cost V 0 bases and J 6 bases; bases outside gene matches: 2. The CDR3 is 15 amino acids.

This clonotype occurred many times. The V call is TRBV7-9, the J call TRBJ2-7; D not certain. In germline, CDR1 is SEHNR, CDR2 FQNEAQ (reference sequence). V was shortened by 0 bases and J by 3 bases, with 6 bases between the two germline ends. The CDR3 is made up of 13 amino acids. CDR3 in DNA: TGTGCCAGCAGCTTAGCGCACCACTACGAGCAGTACTTC. Protein product: CASSLAHHYEQYF. The variable domain in full, completed from reference TRBV7-9 and TRBJ2-7, reads DTGVSQNPRHKITKRGQNVTFRCDPISEHNRLYWYRQTLGQGPEFLTYFQNEAQLEKSRLLSDRFSAERPKGSFSTLEIQRTEQGDSAMYLCASSLAHHYEQYFGPGTRLTVT.

The rearrangement links TRBV20-1 to TRBJ2-1; TRBD2 aligns across 7 bases. Germline CDR1 is DFQATT and CDR2 is SNEGSKA (reference sequence). The CDR3 is made up of 14 amino acids. V shed 0 bases, J shed 9 bases, and the junction held 8 bases outside the gene matches. The CDR3 nucleotides read TGCAGTGCTAGAGACCTAGCGGAAGGAGGTGAGCAGTTCTTC. Translated, it gives CSARDLAEGGEQFF.

This clonotype was counted many times. The V gene is TRBV11-2, the J gene TRBJ2-6; D is possibly TRBD1 or TRBD2 (6 bases each). CDR3 length equals 17 residues. The V end was cut by 3 bases, the J end by 4 bases, with 16 bases between. Germline CDR1 and CDR2: SGHAT and FQNNGV. CDR3 protein: CASSFTGRWAGANVLTF. The DNA of the CDR3 is TGTGCCAGCAGCTTTACAGGGAGGTGGGCAGGGGCCAACGTCCTGACTTTC. The full variable domain, rest sourced from reference TRBV11-2 and TRBJ2-6, is EAGVAQSPRYKIIEKRQSVAFWCNPISGHATLYWYQQILGQGPKLLIQFQNNGVVDDSQLPKDRFSAERLKGVDSTLKIQPAKLEDSAVYLCASSFTGRWAGANVLTFGAGSRLTVL.

The genes are TRBV29-1 and TRBJ1-2; TRBD1 is a possible D gene (6 bases). V lost 5 bases and J 7 bases, leaving 17 bases between the germline ends. The CDR3 runs to 13 residues. From germline, CDR1 is SQVTM and CDR2 ANQGSEA. The CDR3 loop reads CSVNPPGAGGYTF. The CDR3 DNA reads TGCAGCGTTAATCCCCCGGGGGCAGGTGGCTACACCTTC.

This clonotype was detected ten times or more. The chain carries TRBV11-1 and TRBJ2-2; 14 bases are a match to TRBD2. The CDR3 is 18 residues long. Germline CDR1 reads SGHAT; CDR2 reads FQDESV (reference sequence). V lost 5 bases, J lost 5 bases, and 10 bases stayed unmatched. The CDR3, as DNA: TGTGCCAGCAGCCCGACTAGCGGGGGGGCCAGATTGACCGGGGAGCTGTTTTTT. Translated, it gives CASSPTSGGARLTGELFF.

This sequence joins TRBV19 and TRBJ2-3; TRBD2 matches 7 bases. Losses at the gene ends were 7 bases for V and 11 bases for J; bases not matched to a gene: 15. Germline CDR1 reads LNHDA; CDR2 reads SQIVND (reference sequence). This CDR3 has 14 residues. The CDR3 nucleotides are TGTGCCAGTATGAAGAGGGAGGGAGCCAATGAGCAGTATTTT. Protein sequence: CASMKREGANEQYF.

This clonotype occurred many times. The CDR3 DNA reads TGCGCCAGCAGCTTACAGTCATACGAGCAGTACTTC. It is translated as CASSLQSYEQYF. The V call is TRBV5-1, the J call TRBJ2-7; D not resolved. V lost 2 bases and J lost 4, with 7 bases in between. The length of the CDR3 is 12 residues. Germline CDR1 and CDR2: SGHRS and YFSETQ.

This clonotype was seen ten or more times. The chain recombines TRBV7-3 with TRBJ2-1, with TRBD2 matching over 8 bases. J gave up 4 bases and V 5 bases, and 13 bases lay outside the gene matches. This CDR3 has 17 residues. The V gene's germline CDR1 is SGHTA and CDR2 FQGTGA. The CDR3: CASSPRVSGVNYNEQFF. The CDR3 nucleotides are TGTGCCAGCAGCCCCCGGGTTAGCGGGGTAAATTACAATGAGCAGTTCTTC.

This clonotype was picked up many times. This chain connects TRBV29-1 to TRBJ2-5, with a tentative D call TRBD1 (6 bases). CDR3 length equals 12 residues. The V gene lost 8 bases and the J gene lost 5 bases, with 15 bases spanning the gap. Germline lookup yields CDR1 SQVTM and CDR2 ANQGSEA. The chain's CDR3 is CSLNRVGETQYF. The CDR3 nucleotides are TGCAGCCTCAACAGGGTCGGTGAGACCCAGTACTTC.

This clonotype was counted many times. The V gene is TRBV11-3, the J gene TRBJ1-1; D gene ambiguous. The germline V gene encodes CDR1 SGHNT and CDR2 YENEEA. CDR3 length: 13 residues. Trimming left V 3 bases short and J 2 bases short, with 7 bases between. CDR3 loop: CASSFRGNTEAFF. The CDR3, as DNA: TGTGCCAGCAGCTTTAGAGGTAACACTGAAGCTTTCTTT.

This clonotype has at least ten counts. The chain couples TRBV25-1 to TRBJ1-2; D not resolved. CDR3 length equals 13 residues. The germline V gene encodes CDR1 MGHDK and CDR2 SYGVNS. V was shortened by 7 bases and J by 2 bases, with 11 bases between the two germline ends. The CDR3 is CASMQGGNYGYTF. The CDR3 bases are TGTGCCAGCATGCAAGGAGGGAACTATGGCTACACCTTC.

This clonotype was seen at least ten times. V usage is TRBV20-1 and J usage is TRBJ2-7; 10 bases agree with TRBD1. The J segment lost 4 bases and the V segment lost 6 bases, leaving 6 bases of the junction unmatched. The CDR3 length is 13 residues. Per the germline V gene, CDR1 is DFQATT and CDR2 is SNEGSKA (reference sequence). Here the CDR3 DNA reads TGCAGTGCGGCCGGGACAGGGGTATACGAGCAGTACTTC. Translation gives CSAAGTGVYEQYF.

This clonotype was counted many times. V usage is TRBV12-3 or TRBV12-4 and J usage is TRBJ2-3; 7 bases are a match to TRBD2. J lost 0 bases, V lost 6 bases, and 9 bases had no gene match. The CDR3 runs to 16 residues. CDR3 protein: CASSLKAGTSTDTQYF. In DNA form, the CDR3 reads TGTGCCAGCAGCCTCAAAGCGGGGACTAGCACAGATACGCAGTATTTT.

In its sample, this clonotype was seen many times. The genes are TRBV4-2 and TRBJ2-5, with 7 bases lining up with TRBD2. With 3 bases clipped from V and 3 bases from J, the junction kept 7 bases outside the gene matches. The CDR3 has 15 residues. Germline CDR1 LGHNA, CDR2 YNFKEQ. Here the CDR3 DNA reads TGTGCCAGCAGCCATGGACTAGAGCTGAAAGAGACCCAGTACTTC. Protein sequence: CASSHGLELKETQYF.

This clonotype has at least ten counts. The DNA for the CDR3 is TGTGCCAGCAGCCAAGAGAAGGGGAGGTATGTCACTGAAGCTTTCTTT. Protein sequence: CASSQEKGRYVTEAFF. The V and J genes are TRBV14 and TRBJ1-1, with D perhaps matching TRBD1 (5 bases). There are 16 residues in the CDR3. CDR1 is SGHDN, CDR2 FVKESK, per germline. The V end was cut by 0 bases, the J end by 4 bases, with 15 bases between.

This clonotype was seen many times. This chain connects TRBV5-1 to TRBJ1-1, with D unclear. The germline V gene encodes CDR1 SGHRS and CDR2 YFSETQ. V gave up 5 bases and J gave up 0 bases, with 14 bases separating them. The CDR3 length is 15 residues. Here the CDR3 DNA reads TGCGCCAGCAGTACCCAGGCCGGATTGAACACTGAAGCTTTCTTT. Protein sequence: CASSTQAGLNTEAFF.